This T cell receptor beta chain emerged from a study of OX40 agonist ivuxolimab in advanced cancers. In the study overall: Among those enrolled, mean age was about 60 years (range roughly 23 to 90) and less than 90% were male.

General study findings and limits: The average count of expanded clones was higher among CD8+ T cells than among CD4+.

This clone showed up just a few times. Its antigen is undetermined. Libraries were prepared by immunoSEQ multiplex PCR; TCRdb keeps only in-frame clonotypes and omits some of them. This sample has approximately 66,000 clones, with roughly 88% found just once. This CDR3 contains 11 residues. Losses at the gene ends were 6 bases for V and 3 bases for J; bases not matched to a gene: 1. CDR1 is SQVTM and CDR2 is ANQGSEA in the germline V gene. Specimen: CD4+ or CD8+ T cells sorted from blood, collected in a trial of the OX40 agonist ivuxolimab. The chain is built from TRBV29-1 and TRBJ1-2, with TRBD1 identical over 7 bases. The receptor was derived from an adult with an advanced solid tumor such as melanoma, head and neck, liver or kidney cancer. CDR3 protein: CSVGQDYGYTF. For the CDR3, the DNA is TGCAGCGTAGGACAGGACTATGGCTACACCTTC.